A selection of T cell receptor beta chains follows, all from one sample in a study of T cell clones after liver transplantation. Clones were read by immunoSEQ multiplex PCR, and TCRdb kept only the in-frame ones, dropping some. The sample shows roughly 20,000 clones, more than 75% of them seen only once. Sequenced material: CD8+ T cells from blood, taken less than 50 months after liver transplant. These TCRs come from a human patient who received a liver transplant. Some of these T cells may belong to the graft donor. CDR3s include the opening cysteine and the closing phenylalanine or tryptophan. A D gene is named only where the DNA matches it firmly. Clone size is given for some rows only: seen once, a few or many times, or a class if the clone is expanded.

CDR3nt,CDR3aa,len,v_gene,j_gene,d_gene,abundance
TGTGCCAGCAGCCTCGGGACGATCTCCTACGAGCAGTACTTC,CASSLGTISYEQYF,14,TRBV16,TRBJ2-7,.,.
TGTGCCAGCAGCCAAGATGTGGGGGCGAACTATGGCTACACCTTC,CASSQDVGANYGYTF,15,TRBV4-2,TRBJ1-2,.,.
TGTGCCACCAACTCGGGACAGGGGTACAATGAGCAGTTCTTC,CATNSGQGYNEQFF,14,TRBV7-9,TRBJ2-1,TRBD1,.
TGTGCCAGCAGTCCCTATAGCGGGTCCTACGAGCAGTACTTC,CASSPYSGSYEQYF,14,TRBV2,TRBJ2-7,TRBD2,medium-sized
TGTGCCAGTAGACTAACTAGCGGAACCTACGAGCAGTACTTC,CASRLTSGTYEQYF,14,TRBV19,TRBJ2-7,TRBD2,.
TGTGCCAGCAGCGCCGTAGCGGGAGGAGGGCAAGAGACCCAGTACTTC,CASSAVAGGGQETQYF,16,TRBV9,TRBJ2-5,TRBD2,.
TGTGCCAGCAGTTTAGGAGGGGTCGAGCAGTACTTC,CASSLGGVEQYF,12,TRBV27,TRBJ2-7,.,.
TGTGCCAGCAGCCATGGGACACGTAATGAAAAACTGTTTTTT,CASSHGTRNEKLFF,14,TRBV5-4,TRBJ1-4,.,.
TGTGCCAGCAGCATAAGGGGAAGCACAGATACGCAGTATTTT,CASSIRGSTDTQYF,14,TRBV13,TRBJ2-3,.,.
TGTGCCAGCAGCGATAGGGGGGACAGCCCATACGAGCAGTACTTC,CASSDRGDSPYEQYF,15,TRBV4-2,TRBJ2-7,.,.
TGCAGCGTTGTCCCTGCGGGGGGCCGGGAGCAGTACTTC,CSVVPAGGREQYF,13,TRBV29-1,TRBJ2-7,TRBD2,many
TGTGCCAGCAGCGTCTCGGGCAGGGAGTACGAGCAGTACTTC,CASSVSGREYEQYF,14,TRBV9,TRBJ2-7,.,.
TGTGCCACCTGGGACGGGAATTCACCCCTCCACTTT,CATWDGNSPLHF,12,TRBV15,TRBJ1-6,.,.
TGTGCCAGCAGCGCAAGCGGGATTGGAAACATTCAGTACTTC,CASSASGIGNIQYF,14,TRBV9,TRBJ2-4,TRBD2,.